The source of this TCR beta chain is a study of T cell changes during pregnancy in multiple sclerosis. The CDR3 has 16 residues. Germline lookup yields CDR1 SGHTA and CDR2 FQGTGA. Unmatched junction bases numbered 8, after V lost 5 bases and J lost 2 bases. The table came from immunoSEQ multiplex PCR; TCRdb's copy has only in-frame clones and leaves some out. The data hold around 100,000 clones, with 85% to 95% observed a single time. The sequences come from peripheral blood, collected before pregnancy. The receptor was isolated from a female donor with multiple sclerosis, enrolled in a pregnancy study. The rearrangement joins TRBV7-3 to TRBJ2-7, with 11 bases lining up with TRBD2. As DNA, the CDR3 is TGTGCCAGCAGCGCTACCGGGACTAGCGGACCCTACGAGCAGTACTTC. Protein: CASSATGTSGPYEQYF.